What follows are 20 T cell receptor beta chains derived from one specimen sequenced in a study of T cells in women clearing cervical HPV infection listed by TCRdb under 2018. The receptor library was made with the immunoSEQ multiplex PCR assay. The table comes from immuneACCESS by way of TCRdb, which keeps in-frame sequences with V and J called. Part of the clones is missing from these tables; in studies checked, under half for an unresolved V gene and the rest for unknown reasons. The sample table includes roughly 49,000 clones. Of the sample, approximately 1% is held by the ten largest clones. Sequencing was performed on blood buffy coat. These TCRs come from a woman between 18 and 70 years old with a cervical HPV16 infection that either progressed to CIN3+ or cleared (not recorded which).

Note on this clone: With the read ending 3 residues before the CDR3 end, the germline J gene is used to fill in that end. J is TRBJ2-2 and V is TRBV11-1, with TRBD2 identical over 10 bases. The V and J ends lost 5 bases and 7 bases, in that order; junction bases with no gene match: 7. The germline V gene encodes CDR1 SGHAT and CDR2 FQDESV (reference sequence). CDR3 size: 15 residues. Here the CDR3 reads CASSQAGGRIGELFF. The sequenced CDR3 bases are TGTGCCAGCAGCCAAGCGGGGGGGCGAATCGGGGAG. The whole variable domain, filled in from reference TRBV11-1 and TRBJ2-2, reads EAEVAQSPRYKITEKSQAVAFWCDPISGHATLYWYRQILGQGPELLVQFQDESVVDDSQLPKDRFSAERLKGVDSTLKIQPAELGDSAMYLCASSQAGGRIGELFFGEGSRLTVL.

As to this clone: The CDR3 end lies 3 residues beyond the end of the read and is filled in from the germline J gene. The chain couples TRBV2 to TRBJ1-6; 8 bases fit TRBD1. The J segment lost 9 bases and the V segment lost 3 bases, leaving 4 bases of the junction unmatched. From germline, CDR1 is SNHLY and CDR2 FYNNEI. The CDR3 is 14 residues long. CDR3 DNA (partial): TGTGCCAGCAGTGAGTACAGGGGGGGTTCACCC. Protein: CASSEYRGGSP. The complete CDR3 reads CASSEYRGGSPLHF.

With respect to this clone: The read terminates 3 residues before the CDR3 end, so the remaining end is supplied by the germline J gene. The gene calls are TRBV6-2 or TRBV6-3 and TRBJ2-6; D is ambiguous. Germline lookup yields CDR1 MNHEY and CDR2 SVGEGT. Trimming cost V 7 bases and J 1 base, with 11 bases left between them. The CDR3 is 15 amino acids. The sequenced part of the CDR3 DNA is TGTGCCAGCACCCTCGAGCAATCTGGGGCCAACGTC. Its protein is CASTLEQSGANV. The CDR3, in full, reads CASTLEQSGANVLTF.

To note about this clone: The CDR3 end falls 3 residues outside the read, so it is completed with the germline J gene. The chain couples TRBV20-1 to TRBJ2-7, with TRBD1 matching 12 bases. V was clipped by 5 bases and J by 0 bases; unmatched bases: 5. The germline CDR1 and CDR2 sequences are DFQATT and SNEGSKA (reference sequence). CDR3 size: 15 residues. The DNA read from the CDR3 is TGCAGTGCTGCTCCGGGACAGGGGGCCTCCTACGAG. This encodes CSAAPGQGASYE. The whole CDR3 sequence is CSAAPGQGASYEQYF.

With regard to this clone: With the read ending 3 residues before the CDR3 end, the germline J gene is used to fill in that end. The chain combines TRBV29-1 with TRBJ2-2, with D perhaps matching TRBD1 (6 bases). CDR3 size: 13 residues. V dropped 3 bases and J dropped 6 bases, with 11 bases sitting between them. CDR1 and CDR2 from the germline V gene are SQVTM and ANQGSEA. The covered CDR3 bases are TGCAGCGTTGAGGGGGCTTTCTCCGGGGAG. It yields the protein CSVEGAFSGE. The whole CDR3 protein reads CSVEGAFSGELFF.

In regard to this clone: The read ends 3 residues before the CDR3 terminus; that terminus is restored from the germline J gene. The chain uses TRBV19 and TRBJ1-5; D unclear. The CDR3 consists of 13 residues. V lost 1 base to trimming and J lost 4 bases, with 5 bases between them. Germline loops: CDR1 LNHDA, CDR2 SQIVND (reference sequence). CDR3 bases read: TGTGCCAGTAGTATAGCTAGAAATCAGCCC. Protein: CASSIARNQP. In full, the CDR3 reads CASSIARNQPQHF. Using reference TRBV19 and TRBJ1-5 for the parts outside the CDR3, the full variable domain is DGGITQSPKYLFRKEGQNVTLSCEQNLNHDAMYWYRQDPGQGLRLIYYSQIVNDFQKGDIAEGYSVSREKKESFPLTVTSAQKNPTAFYLCASSIARNQPQHFGDGTRLSIL.

With regard to this clone: The sequence runs out 3 residues before the end of the CDR3; the remainder is reconstructed from the germline J gene. This rearrangement joins TRBV9 to TRBJ2-7; possible D gene TRBD2, 7 bases. Germline assignment: CDR1 SGDLS and CDR2 YYNGEE. Trimming cost V 3 bases and J 2 bases, with 18 bases left between them. CDR3 length: 16 amino acids. This CDR3 is CASSARGGGAPYEQYF. The DNA read from the CDR3 is TGTGCCAGCAGCGCCCGAGGGGGGGGCGCCCCCTACGAG.

With regard to this clone: The read finishes 3 residues shy of the CDR3 end, and the germline J gene is used to complete it. This sequence joins TRBV19 and TRBJ1-1; tentatively, D is TRBD1 (6 bases). The CDR3 spans 12 residues. CDR1 is LNHDA and CDR2 is SQIVND in the germline V gene (reference sequence). Partial CDR3 DNA: TGTGCCAGTAGCCACAGGGACGAGAAA. This translates into CASSHRDEK. In full, the CDR3 is CASSHRDEKAFF.

On this clone: Sequencing ends 3 residues short of the CDR3 end; the germline J gene provides the rest. This chain joins TRBV19 and TRBJ1-2; 7 nucleotides match TRBD1. Germline V gene lookup returns CDR1 LNHDA and CDR2 SQIVND (reference sequence). CDR3 length: 14 residues. The sequenced part of the CDR3 DNA is TGTGCCAGTAGACTAGGGGGCTACTACAATGAC. Translated, it gives CASRLGGYYND. The whole CDR3 protein reads CASRLGGYYNDYTF.

Points on this clone: The CDR3 extends 3 residues past the end of the read, so its final part is completed from the germline J gene. V usage is TRBV19 and J usage is TRBJ1-2, with TRBD1 as a possible D gene (6 bases). The CDR3 covers 13 residues. CDR1 LNHDA and CDR2 SQIVND come from the germline V gene (reference sequence). The DNA read from the CDR3 is TGTGCCAGTAGTATTACAGGGATCTACGAC. Its protein product is CASSITGIYD. The complete CDR3 reads CASSITGIYDYTF.

On this clone itself: The read comes to an end 3 residues before the CDR3 does, leaving the germline J gene to fill in the end. The V gene is TRBV6-1, the J gene TRBJ2-5; 9 nucleotides align to TRBD2. Per the germline V gene, CDR1 is MNHNS and CDR2 is SASEGT. Germline trimming cut 0 bases from V and 6 bases from J; bases unmatched to any gene: 11. This CDR3 comprises 17 residues. The CDR3 is CASSEAQGGGARKTQYF. Partial CDR3 DNA: TGTGCCAGCAGTGAAGCGCAAGGCGGGGGGGCTAGGAAGACC.

About this clone itself: The read ends 3 residues early relative to the CDR3; the germline J gene fills the gap. The V and J genes are TRBV10-3 and TRBJ2-3; 12 bases align to TRBD2. Germline trimming cut 7 bases from V and 3 bases from J; bases unmatched to any gene: 5. This CDR3 spans 15 amino acids. From germline, CDR1 is ENHRY and CDR2 SYGVKD. CDR3 amino acids: CAITLAGGITDTQYF. The covered CDR3 bases are TGTGCCATCACCCTAGCGGGGGGGATTACAGATACG.

About this clone itself: The DNA ends 3 residues before the CDR3 does, and the rest of the CDR3 is filled in from the germline J gene. This sequence joins TRBV18 and TRBJ2-3; D is perhaps TRBD1 (5 bases). This CDR3 region has 13 residues. Germline V gene data show CDR1 as KGHSH and CDR2 as LQKENI. The covered CDR3 bases are TGTGCCAGCTCACCGTGGGGCCAAGAGACG. Its protein is CASSPWGQET. The complete CDR3 reads CASSPWGQETQYF. The variable domain in full, with the rest retrieved from reference TRBV18 and TRBJ2-3, is NAGVMQNPRHLVRRRGQEARLRCSPMKGHSHVYWYRQLPEEGLKFMVYLQKENIIDESGMPKERFSAEFPKEGPSILRIQQVVRGDSAAYFCASSPWGQETQYFGPGTRLTVL.

Details on this clone: Read sequence stops 3 residues before the CDR3 end, and the germline J gene provides the missing end. The chain has TRBV5-4 and TRBJ2-3; 7 nucleotides align to TRBD1. This CDR3 has 16 residues. Germline-derived CDR1 and CDR2 are SGHNT and YYREEE (reference sequence). The trim removed 3 bases at V and 2 bases at J, leaving 9 bases unmatched. This CDR3 is CASSSRDRTYTDTQYF. The part of the CDR3 DNA that was read is TGTGCCAGCAGCTCCCGGGACAGAACCTACACAGATACG.

Regarding this clone: The read halts 3 residues ahead of the CDR3 end, with the missing end drawn from the germline J gene. The chain carries TRBV5-6 and TRBJ1-2; D unresolved. The length of the CDR3 is 15 residues. Germline-derived CDR1 and CDR2 are SGHDT and YYEEEE. Partial CDR3 DNA: TGTGCCAGCAGCCGGAACACCAGGTTATCCTACGAC. Amino acid sequence: CASSRNTRLSYD. The CDR3 in full is CASSRNTRLSYDYTF. The full variable domain, with the rest looked up from reference TRBV5-6 and TRBJ1-2, is DAGVTQSPTHLIKTRGQQVTLRCSPKSGHDTVSWYQQALGQGPQFIFQYYEEEERQRGNFPDRFSGHQFPNYSSELNVNALLLGDSALYLCASSRNTRLSYDYTFGSGTRLTVV.

As for this clone: Read data end 3 residues before the CDR3 end; the end is taken from the germline J gene. The chain joins TRBV7-8 to TRBJ2-5, with D possibly TRBD2 on 6 matching bases. The CDR3 sequence is 15 residues long. V lost 4 bases and J 0 bases, leaving 12 bases between the germline ends. Looked up from germline, CDR1 is SGHVS and CDR2 is FQNEAQ. The chain's CDR3 is CASSSRRGDQETQYF. CDR3 DNA (partial): TGTGCCAGCAGCTCCCGCCGCGGGGACCAAGAGACC.

About this clone itself: The DNA ends 3 residues before the CDR3 does, and the rest of the CDR3 is filled in from the germline J gene. This chain uses TRBV19 with TRBJ2-3; no reliable D call. CDR3 length: 12 residues. The germline V gene has CDR1 LNHDA and CDR2 SQIVND (reference sequence). V dropped 8 bases and J dropped 6 bases, with 12 bases sitting between them. CDR3: CASCDFGDTQYF. Incomplete CDR3 DNA: TGTGCCAGTTGTGACTTTGGGGATACG.

To note about this clone: The CDR3 end falls 3 residues outside the read, so it is completed with the germline J gene. V and J are TRBV12-3 or TRBV12-4 and TRBJ2-2; 10 bases agree with TRBD1. This CDR3 region has 15 residues. V lost 6 bases and J lost 6; bases outside the gene matches: 7. The DNA read from the CDR3 is TGTGCCAGCAGAGCGGGACAGGGGAAAGCCGGGGAG. It is translated as CASRAGQGKAGE. From start to end, the CDR3 is CASRAGQGKAGELFF.

The CDR3: CASSLGQGASTGELFF. CDR3 DNA, as far as it was read: TGTGCCAGCAGCTTAGGGCAGGGTGCGAGCACCGGGGAG. The chain has TRBV7-8 and TRBJ2-2; D is possibly TRBD1 (5 bases). The CDR3 end is not reached by the read, which stops 3 residues before it; the germline J gene fills it in. Trimming pared 1 base from V and 4 bases from J, leaving 13 bases between. This CDR3 has 16 residues. CDR1 and CDR2 (germline): SGHVS, FQNEAQ.

As for this clone: The observed sequence ends 3 residues before the CDR3 terminus, with the missing tail filled in from the germline J gene. V usage is TRBV20-1 and J usage is TRBJ1-2, with TRBD1 as a possible D gene (5 bases). Germline V gene lookup returns CDR1 DFQATT and CDR2 SNEGSKA (reference sequence). Trimming removed 0 bases from V and 4 bases from J, with 15 bases in between. This CDR3 comprises 15 residues. CDR3: CSARDPQPGFYGYTF. CDR3 DNA (partial): TGCAGTGCTAGAGATCCGCAACCAGGGTTCTATGGC.